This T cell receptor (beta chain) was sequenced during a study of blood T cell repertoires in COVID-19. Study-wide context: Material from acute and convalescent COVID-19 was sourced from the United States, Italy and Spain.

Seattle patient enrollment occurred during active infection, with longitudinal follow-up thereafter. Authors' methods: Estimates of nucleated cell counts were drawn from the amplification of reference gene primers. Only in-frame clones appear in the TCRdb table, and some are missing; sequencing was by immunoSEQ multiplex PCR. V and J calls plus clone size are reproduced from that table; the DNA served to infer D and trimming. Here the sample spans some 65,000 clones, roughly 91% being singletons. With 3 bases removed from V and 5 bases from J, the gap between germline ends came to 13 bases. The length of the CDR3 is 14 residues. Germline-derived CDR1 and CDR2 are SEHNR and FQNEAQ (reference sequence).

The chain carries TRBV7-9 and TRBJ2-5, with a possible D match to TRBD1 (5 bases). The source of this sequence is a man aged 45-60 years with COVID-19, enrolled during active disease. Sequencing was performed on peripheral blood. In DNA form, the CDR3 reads TGTGCCAGCAGCTTTAGTGGGCCAGGGGAGACCCAGTACTTC. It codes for CASSFSGPGETQYF.